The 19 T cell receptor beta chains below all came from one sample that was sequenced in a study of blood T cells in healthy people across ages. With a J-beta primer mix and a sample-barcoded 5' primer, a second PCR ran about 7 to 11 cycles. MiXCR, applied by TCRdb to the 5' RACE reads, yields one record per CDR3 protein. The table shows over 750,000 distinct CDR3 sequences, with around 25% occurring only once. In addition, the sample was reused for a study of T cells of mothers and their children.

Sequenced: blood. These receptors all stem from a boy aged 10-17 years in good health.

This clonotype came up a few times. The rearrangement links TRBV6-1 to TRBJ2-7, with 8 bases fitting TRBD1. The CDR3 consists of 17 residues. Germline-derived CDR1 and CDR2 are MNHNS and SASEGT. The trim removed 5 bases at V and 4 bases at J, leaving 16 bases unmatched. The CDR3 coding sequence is TGTGCCAGCAGTCCTTTAGCCTCCGGGACAGGTGTTTACGAGCAGTACTTC. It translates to CASSPLASGTGVYEQYF.

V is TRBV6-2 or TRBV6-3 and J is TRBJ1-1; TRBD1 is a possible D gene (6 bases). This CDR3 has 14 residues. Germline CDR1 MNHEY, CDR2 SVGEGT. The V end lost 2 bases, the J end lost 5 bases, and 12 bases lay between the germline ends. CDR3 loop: CASSYRGGVTEAFF. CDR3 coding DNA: TGTGCCAGCAGTTACAGGGGGGGAGTAACTGAAGCTTTCTTT.

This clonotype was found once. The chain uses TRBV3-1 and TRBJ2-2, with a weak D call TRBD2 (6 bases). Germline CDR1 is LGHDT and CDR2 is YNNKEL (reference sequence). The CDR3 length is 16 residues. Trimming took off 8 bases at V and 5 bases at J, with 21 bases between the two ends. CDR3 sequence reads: CASGGRGGEETGELFF. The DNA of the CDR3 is TGTGCCAGCGGCGGGCGGGGCGGGGAAGAGACCGGGGAGCTGTTTTTT.

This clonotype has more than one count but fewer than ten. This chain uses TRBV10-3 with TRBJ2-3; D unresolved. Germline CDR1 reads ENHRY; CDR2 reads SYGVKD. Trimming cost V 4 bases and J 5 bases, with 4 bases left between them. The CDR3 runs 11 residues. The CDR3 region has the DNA TGTGCCATCAGTGCAAGAGATACGCAGTATTTT. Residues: CAISARDTQYF.

The CDR3 loop is CASSSGLTYNQPQHF. CDR3 DNA sequence: TGTGCCAGCAGCTCGGGACTAACGTACAATCAGCCCCAGCATTTT. The rearrangement links TRBV5-6 to TRBJ1-5, with D maybe TRBD1 (5 bases). The CDR3 length is 15 residues. Germline-derived CDR1 and CDR2 are SGHDT and YYEEEE. With 3 bases removed from V and 3 bases from J, the gap between germline ends came to 13 bases.

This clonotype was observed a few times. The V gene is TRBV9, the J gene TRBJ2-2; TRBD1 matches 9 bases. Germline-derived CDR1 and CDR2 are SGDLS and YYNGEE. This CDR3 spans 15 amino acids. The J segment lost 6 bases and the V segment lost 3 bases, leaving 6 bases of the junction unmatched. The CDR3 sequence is CASSGGQGRAGELFF. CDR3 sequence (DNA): TGTGCCAGCAGCGGAGGACAGGGGAGGGCCGGGGAGCTGTTTTTT.

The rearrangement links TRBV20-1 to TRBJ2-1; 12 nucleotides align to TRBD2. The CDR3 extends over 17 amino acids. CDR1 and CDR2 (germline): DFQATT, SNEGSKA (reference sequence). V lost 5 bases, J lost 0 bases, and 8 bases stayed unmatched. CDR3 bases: TGCAGTGCTTTCGGGACTAGCGGGCCCCGCTCCTACAATGAGCAGTTCTTC. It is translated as CSAFGTSGPRSYNEQFF.

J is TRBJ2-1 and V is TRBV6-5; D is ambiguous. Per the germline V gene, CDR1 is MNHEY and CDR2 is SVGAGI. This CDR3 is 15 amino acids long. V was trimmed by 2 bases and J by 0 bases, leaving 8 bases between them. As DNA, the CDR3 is TGTGCCAGCAGTTACCTACCCAGCTCCTACAATGAGCAGTTCTTC. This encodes CASSYLPSSYNEQFF.

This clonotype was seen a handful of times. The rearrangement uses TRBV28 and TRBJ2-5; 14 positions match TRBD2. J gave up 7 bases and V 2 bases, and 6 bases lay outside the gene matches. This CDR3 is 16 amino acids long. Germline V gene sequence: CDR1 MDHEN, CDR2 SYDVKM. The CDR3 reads CASSLGLAGGEGTQYF. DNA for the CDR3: TGTGCCAGCAGTTTAGGACTAGCGGGAGGCGAAGGGACCCAGTACTTC.

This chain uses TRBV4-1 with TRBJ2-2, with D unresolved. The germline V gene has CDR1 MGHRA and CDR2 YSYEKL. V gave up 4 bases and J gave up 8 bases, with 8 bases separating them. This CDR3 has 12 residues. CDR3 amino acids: CASSPGWGELFF. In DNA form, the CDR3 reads TGCGCCAGCAGCCCCGGTTGGGGGGAGCTGTTTTTT.

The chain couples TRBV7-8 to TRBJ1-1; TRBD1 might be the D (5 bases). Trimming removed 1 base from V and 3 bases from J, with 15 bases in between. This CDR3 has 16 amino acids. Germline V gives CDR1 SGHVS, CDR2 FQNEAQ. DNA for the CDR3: TGTGCCAGCAGCTTAGGAATCTGGAAAGGGGACACTGAAGCTTTCTTT. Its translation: CASSLGIWKGDTEAFF.

The CDR3 region has the DNA TGTGCCAGCAGCTACAATAGCGGACAAGAGACCCAGTACTTC. Its protein product is CASSYNSGQETQYF. This chain links TRBV9 with TRBJ2-5; TRBD2 is a possible D gene (6 bases). CDR1 and CDR2 from the germline V gene are SGDLS and YYNGEE. Trimming removed 4 bases at V and 2 bases at J, with 12 bases between. The CDR3 totals 14 residues.

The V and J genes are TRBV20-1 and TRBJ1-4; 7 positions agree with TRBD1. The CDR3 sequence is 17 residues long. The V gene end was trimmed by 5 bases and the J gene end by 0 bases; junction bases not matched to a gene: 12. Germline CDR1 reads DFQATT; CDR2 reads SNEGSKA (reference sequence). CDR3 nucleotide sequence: TGCAGTGCTCCCGAGCAGACAGGGAAAGCAACTAATGAAAAACTGTTTTTT. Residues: CSAPEQTGKATNEKLFF.

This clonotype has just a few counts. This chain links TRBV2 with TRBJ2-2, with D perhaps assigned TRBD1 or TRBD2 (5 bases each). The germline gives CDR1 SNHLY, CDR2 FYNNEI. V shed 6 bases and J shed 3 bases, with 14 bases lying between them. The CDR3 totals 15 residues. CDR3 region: CASRAGTVDTGELFF. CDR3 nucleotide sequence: TGTGCCAGCAGAGCCGGGACGGTCGACACCGGGGAGCTGTTTTTT.

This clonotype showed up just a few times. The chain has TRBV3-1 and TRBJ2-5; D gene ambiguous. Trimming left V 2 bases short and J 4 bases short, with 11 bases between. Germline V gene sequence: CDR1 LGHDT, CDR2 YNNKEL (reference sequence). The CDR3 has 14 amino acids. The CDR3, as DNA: TGTGCCAGCAGCCAACCACACCTCCGAGAGACCCAGTACTTC. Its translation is CASSQPHLRETQYF.

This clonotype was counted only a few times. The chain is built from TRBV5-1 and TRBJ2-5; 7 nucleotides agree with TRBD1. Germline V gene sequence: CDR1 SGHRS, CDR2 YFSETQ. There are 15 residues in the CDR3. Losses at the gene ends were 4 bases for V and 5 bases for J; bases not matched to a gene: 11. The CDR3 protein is CASSQTTGPEETQYF. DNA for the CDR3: TGCGCCAGCAGCCAAACGACAGGGCCGGAGGAGACCCAGTACTTC.

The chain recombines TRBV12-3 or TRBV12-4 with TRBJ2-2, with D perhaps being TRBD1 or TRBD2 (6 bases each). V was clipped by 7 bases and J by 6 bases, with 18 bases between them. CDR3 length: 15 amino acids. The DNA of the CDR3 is TGTGCCAGCACTTTGGGGGGCCCCCATCCCGGGGAGCTGTTTTTT. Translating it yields CASTLGGPHPGELFF.

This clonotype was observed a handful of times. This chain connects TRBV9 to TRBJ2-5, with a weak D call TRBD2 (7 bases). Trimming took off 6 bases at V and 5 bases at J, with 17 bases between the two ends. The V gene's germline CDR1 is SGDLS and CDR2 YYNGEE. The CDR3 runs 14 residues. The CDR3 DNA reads TGTGCCAGCACCGTGGGGGGGCTTTGGGAGACCCAGTACTTC. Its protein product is CASTVGGLWETQYF. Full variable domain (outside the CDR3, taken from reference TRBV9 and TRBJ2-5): DSGVTQTPKHLITATGQRVTLRCSPRSGDLSVYWYQQSLDQGLQFLIQYYNGEERAKGNILERFSAQQFPDLHSELNLSSLELGDSALYFCASTVGGLWETQYFGPGTRLLVL.

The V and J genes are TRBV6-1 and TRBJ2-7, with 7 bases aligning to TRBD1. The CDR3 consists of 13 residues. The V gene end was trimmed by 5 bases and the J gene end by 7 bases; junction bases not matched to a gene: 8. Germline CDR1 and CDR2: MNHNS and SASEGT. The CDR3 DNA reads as TGTGCCAGCAGTCGCAGGGCAGGGGGTGAGCAGTACTTC. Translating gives CASSRRAGGEQYF.